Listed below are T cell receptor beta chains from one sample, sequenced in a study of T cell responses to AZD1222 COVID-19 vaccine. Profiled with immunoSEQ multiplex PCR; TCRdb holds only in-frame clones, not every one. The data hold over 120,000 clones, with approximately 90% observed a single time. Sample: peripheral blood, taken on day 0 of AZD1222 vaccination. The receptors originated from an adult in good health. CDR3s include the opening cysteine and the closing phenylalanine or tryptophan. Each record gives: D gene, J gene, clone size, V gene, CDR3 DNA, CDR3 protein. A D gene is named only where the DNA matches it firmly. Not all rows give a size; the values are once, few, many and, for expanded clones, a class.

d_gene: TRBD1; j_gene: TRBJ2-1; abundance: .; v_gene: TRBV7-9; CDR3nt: TGTGCCAGCAGCCCAGGGGCAGCAGGGGGCATCAATGAGCAGTTCTTC; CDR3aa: CASSPGAAGGINEQFF
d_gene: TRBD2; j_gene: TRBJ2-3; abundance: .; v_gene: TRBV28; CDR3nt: TGTGCCAGCAGTCCAGCGGGACCCCCTACGCAGTATTTT; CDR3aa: CASSPAGPPTQYF
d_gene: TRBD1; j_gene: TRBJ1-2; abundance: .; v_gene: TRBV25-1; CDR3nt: TGTGCCAGCAGTGAATATGGGACAGACTATGGCTACACCTTC; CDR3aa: CASSEYGTDYGYTF
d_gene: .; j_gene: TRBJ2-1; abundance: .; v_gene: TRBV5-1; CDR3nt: TGCGCCAGCGCGACAGGTACGTCCTACAATGAGCAGTTCTTC; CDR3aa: CASATGTSYNEQFF
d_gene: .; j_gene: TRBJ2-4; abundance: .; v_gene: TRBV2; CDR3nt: TGTGCCAGCAGCCCCTTACCCTCGAGAGGTGGAGGCAAAAACATTCAGTACTTC; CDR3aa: CASSPLPSRGGGKNIQYF
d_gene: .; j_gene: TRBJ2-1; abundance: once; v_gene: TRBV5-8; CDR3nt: TGTGCCAGCAGCTTGGGACTCGCCTCCTACAATGAGCAGTTCTTC; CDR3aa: CASSLGLASYNEQFF
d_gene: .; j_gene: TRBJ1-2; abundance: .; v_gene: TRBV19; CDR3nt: TGTGCCAGTAGTTTTCCCAACAACTATGGCTACACCTTC; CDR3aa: CASSFPNNYGYTF
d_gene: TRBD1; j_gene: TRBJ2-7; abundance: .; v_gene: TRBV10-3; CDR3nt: TGTGCCATCAGGGGACAGGGAGGGACCTACGAGCAGTACTTC; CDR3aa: CAIRGQGGTYEQYF
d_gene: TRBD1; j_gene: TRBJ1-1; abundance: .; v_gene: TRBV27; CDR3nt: TGTGCCAGCAGTTGGGGACAGGGGGACACTGAAGCTTTCTTT; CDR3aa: CASSWGQGDTEAFF
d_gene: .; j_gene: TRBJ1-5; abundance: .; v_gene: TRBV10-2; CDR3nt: TGCGCCAGCGGGGGGAATCAGCCCCAGCATTTT; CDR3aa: CASGGNQPQHF
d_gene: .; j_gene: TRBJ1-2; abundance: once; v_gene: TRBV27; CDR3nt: TGTGCCAGCAGTTTACTAGGACAAAAAGACTATGGCTACACCTTC; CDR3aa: CASSLLGQKDYGYTF